These 23 T cell receptor beta chains were sequenced from one sample in a study of OX40 agonist ivuxolimab in advanced cancers. TCRdb's table, derived via immunoSEQ multiplex PCR, lists solely in-frame clones and lacks some. Seen here are tens of thousands of clones, approximately 88% observed once, and the top ten hold about 4%. The specimen comprised CD4+ or CD8+ T cells sorted from blood, sampled in a trial of the OX40 agonist ivuxolimab. Receptor source: an adult with an advanced solid tumor such as melanoma, head and neck, liver or kidney cancer.

J is TRBJ2-3 and V is TRBV11-3; 8 bases map to TRBD2. Germline V gene lookup returns CDR1 SGHNT and CDR2 YENEEA. Trimming at V came to 5 bases and at J to 6 bases, leaving 10 bases not matched to a gene. This CDR3 is built from 15 residues. CDR3 protein: CASSSGGSGSDTQYF. DNA of the CDR3: TGTGCCAGCAGCAGTGGGGGAAGCGGGAGTGATACGCAGTATTTT.

The rearrangement uses TRBV18 and TRBJ1-4; 7 bases are shared with TRBD1. V dropped 6 bases and J dropped 8; count of bases not matched to a gene: 9. Looked up from germline, CDR1 is KGHSH and CDR2 is LQKENI. CDR3 length equals 14 residues. CDR3 sequence (DNA): TGTGCCAGCTCCCGAGGACAGGCAGGAGAAAAACTGTTTTTT. It yields the protein CASSRGQAGEKLFF.

CDR3 loop: CASSGPGDTAGQFF. The CDR3 region has the DNA TGTGCCAGCTCAGGACCGGGAGACACCGCGGGGCAGTTCTTC. The rearrangement joins TRBV18 to TRBJ2-1; D perhaps matches TRBD2 (6 bases). V lost 5 bases and J 12 bases, leaving 20 bases between the germline ends. The CDR3 is 14 residues long. Germline loops: CDR1 KGHSH, CDR2 LQKENI.

A few counts support this clone. The rearrangement links TRBV7-6 to TRBJ2-1; 11 bases map to TRBD2. Per germline, CDR1 SGHVS and CDR2 FNYEAQ. V lost 1 base, J lost 4 bases, and 9 bases stayed unmatched. This CDR3 is built from 18 residues. DNA of the CDR3: TGTGCCAGCAGCTTAGATATTAGCGGGAGGGTGTGGTACAATGAGCAGTTCTTC. It codes for CASSLDISGRVWYNEQFF.

The chain couples TRBV6-5 to TRBJ1-2, with D possibly TRBD1 on 5 matching bases. The V gene lost 5 bases and the J gene lost 4 bases, with 14 bases spanning the gap. CDR1 is MNHEY and CDR2 is SVGAGI in the germline V gene. This CDR3 contains 14 residues. The chain's CDR3 is CASSELGQVYGYTF. CDR3 DNA sequence: TGTGCCAGCAGTGAATTGGGGCAGGTCTATGGCTACACCTTC.

This clone was counted once. This chain links TRBV6-4 with TRBJ2-3; 12 positions agree with TRBD2. Germline loops: CDR1 MRHNA, CDR2 SNTAGT. The CDR3 sequence is 15 residues long. V lost 5 bases and J lost 6; bases outside the gene matches: 6. The CDR3 here is CASSLGLAGLDTQYF. In DNA, the CDR3 is TGTGCCAGCAGTCTAGGACTAGCGGGACTGGATACGCAGTATTTT.

The chain employs TRBV15 and TRBJ1-2; D is undetermined. Trimming cost V 0 bases and J 5 bases, with 7 bases left between them. The CDR3 has 13 residues. Germline V gene data show CDR1 as LNHNV and CDR2 as YYDKDF (reference sequence). The CDR3 sequence: CATSRDGYYGYTF. The CDR3 DNA reads TGTGCCACCAGCAGAGACGGATATTATGGCTACACCTTC.

This rearrangement joins TRBV19 to TRBJ2-1; tentative D call: TRBD1 (5 bases). Trimming removed 4 bases from V and 2 bases from J, with 12 bases in between. Germline assignment: CDR1 LNHDA and CDR2 SQIVND (reference sequence). The CDR3 totals 15 residues. The DNA for the CDR3 is TGTGCCAGTAGTACAAACAGGCTAACCTACAATGAGCAGTTCTTC. This encodes CASSTNRLTYNEQFF.

The V gene is TRBV5-4, the J gene TRBJ2-4, with 7 bases fitting TRBD1. The CDR3 length is 13 residues. The germline V gene encodes CDR1 SGHNT and CDR2 YYREEE (reference sequence). The trim removed 5 bases at V and 7 bases at J, leaving 6 bases unmatched. Here the CDR3 reads CASSFDRENIQYF. CDR3 DNA: TGTGCCAGCAGTTTTGACAGGGAGAACATTCAGTACTTC.

The chain combines TRBV19 with TRBJ2-5, with TRBD1 matching 7 bases. Germline trimming cut 3 bases from V and 2 bases from J; bases unmatched to any gene: 3. Germline values: CDR1 LNHDA, CDR2 SQIVND (reference sequence). The CDR3 is 14 residues long. The DNA of the CDR3 is TGTGCCAGTAGTATCGCGACAGGGCAAGAGACCCAGTACTTC. Residues: CASSIATGQETQYF. Using reference TRBV19 and TRBJ2-5 for the parts outside the CDR3, the full variable domain is DGGITQSPKYLFRKEGQNVTLSCEQNLNHDAMYWYRQDPGQGLRLIYYSQIVNDFQKGDIAEGYSVSREKKESFPLTVTSAQKNPTAFYLCASSIATGQETQYFGPGTRLLVL.

In this sample, this clone turned up once. The chain combines TRBV5-6 with TRBJ1-2; D not resolved. The CDR3 is made up of 14 amino acids. Germline CDR1 SGHDT, CDR2 YYEEEE. Between the trimmed V and J ends, which lost 4 bases and 1 base, there was a span of 11 bases. In DNA form, the CDR3 reads TGTGCCAGCAGCCCCCTAGCAGTTAACTATGGCTACACCTTC. Encoded protein: CASSPLAVNYGYTF. Full variable domain (outside the CDR3, taken from reference TRBV5-6 and TRBJ1-2): DAGVTQSPTHLIKTRGQQVTLRCSPKSGHDTVSWYQQALGQGPQFIFQYYEEEERQRGNFPDRFSGHQFPNYSSELNVNALLLGDSALYLCASSPLAVNYGYTFGSGTRLTVV.

The CDR3 DNA sequence: TGCGCCAGCAGCCAATGGGGGACTAGCGCTTACAATGAGCAGTTCTTC. This sequence encodes CASSQWGTSAYNEQFF. The chain joins TRBV4-1 to TRBJ2-1; 10 positions agree with TRBD2. Germline V gene data show CDR1 as MGHRA and CDR2 as YSYEKL. Germline trimming cut 2 bases from V and 4 bases from J; bases unmatched to any gene: 5. This CDR3 comprises 16 residues.

The chain has TRBV20-1 and TRBJ2-1; TRBD2 agrees at 7 bases. CDR1 is DFQATT, CDR2 SNEGSKA, per germline (reference sequence). This CDR3 spans 11 amino acids. With 3 bases clipped from V and 8 bases from J, the junction kept 1 base outside the gene matches. DNA of the CDR3: TGCAGTGCTAGCGGGAGGCATGAGCAGTTCTTC. Translated, it gives CSASGRHEQFF.

This rearrangement joins TRBV5-8 to TRBJ2-3; no clear D gene. CDR1 and CDR2 from the germline V gene are SGHTS and YDEGEE. The germline V and J ends were trimmed by 5 bases and 2 bases, with 9 bases remaining between them. CDR3 length: 13 amino acids. This CDR3 reads CASRVGNTDTQYF. The DNA of the CDR3 is TGTGCCAGCAGGGTAGGGAACACAGATACGCAGTATTTT.

J is TRBJ2-2 and V is TRBV7-9; 9 nucleotides agree with TRBD1. Per germline, CDR1 SEHNR and CDR2 FQNEAQ (reference sequence). The CDR3 length is 17 residues. The V and J ends lost 5 bases and 5 bases, in that order; junction bases with no gene match: 12. Here the CDR3 DNA reads TGTGCCAGCAGCAAGACCGGGACAGGGTTTTGGACCGGGGAGCTGTTTTTT. It codes for CASSKTGTGFWTGELFF.

This clone is a singleton in its sample. At one boundary the junction diverges from the germline segment, which might be a read error. The rearrangement joins TRBV7-9 to TRBJ2-2, with 11 bases matching TRBD2. The CDR3 is made up of 15 amino acids. Per germline, CDR1 SEHNR and CDR2 FQNEAQ (reference sequence). The CDR3 region has the DNA TGTGCCAGCAGCCTAGCGGGAGGTCGAACCGGGGAGCTGTTTTTT. Its protein is CASSLAGGRTGELFF.

Notes on this clone: One end of the junction varies from germline; a read error may be responsible. The V call is TRBV5-1, the J call TRBJ1-1; 7 bases align to TRBD1. The germline gives CDR1 SGHRS, CDR2 YFSETQ. The CDR3 totals 14 residues. The CDR3 reads CASSLGQPFTEAFF. The CDR3 bases are TGTGCCAGCAGCCTGGGACAGCCCTTTACTGAAGCTTTCTTT.

This clone has only a few counts. The chain couples TRBV9 to TRBJ2-2; 7 bases map to TRBD1. CDR3 size: 15 residues. Germline V lookup: CDR1 SGDLS, CDR2 YYNGEE. V was clipped by 5 bases and J by 7 bases; unmatched bases: 11. In DNA form, the CDR3 reads TGTGCCAGCAGATCCGGGACAGAACTCAGCGGGGAGCTGTTTTTT. It translates to CASRSGTELSGELFF.

The chain combines TRBV19 with TRBJ1-5; D uncertain. This CDR3 comprises 13 residues. V was trimmed by 3 bases and J by 6 bases, leaving 9 bases between them. Germline V gives CDR1 LNHDA, CDR2 SQIVND (reference sequence). DNA of the CDR3: TGTGCCAGTAGTATCGAGGTGGGTCAGCCCCAGCATTTT. Translated: CASSIEVGQPQHF.

The chain carries TRBV6-1 and TRBJ1-3; 9 bases are a match to TRBD1. Germline V lookup: CDR1 MNHNS, CDR2 SASEGT. The CDR3 runs to 15 residues. The trim removed 5 bases at V and 4 bases at J, leaving 6 bases unmatched. In DNA form, the CDR3 reads TGTGCCAGCAGTTTAGGGACAGGGTCAGGAAACACCATATATTTT. The encoded protein is CASSLGTGSGNTIYF.

V is TRBV5-5 and J is TRBJ2-7, with D uncertain. This CDR3 contains 14 residues. Trimming removed 0 bases at V and 0 bases at J, with 7 bases between. Per germline, CDR1 SGHKS and CDR2 YYEKEE (reference sequence). The CDR3 DNA follows: TGTGCCAGCAGCTTGGATTGGAGCTCCTACGAGCAGTACTTC. This sequence encodes CASSLDWSSYEQYF.

V is TRBV6-1 and J is TRBJ2-5, with D perhaps being TRBD1 or TRBD2 (5 bases each). V shed 4 bases and J shed 2 bases, with 14 bases lying between them. Per germline, CDR1 MNHNS and CDR2 SASEGT. The CDR3 has 15 amino acids. DNA for the CDR3: TGTGCCAGCAGTGCGGGACCTTTGACGCAAGAGACCCAGTACTTC. Residues: CASSAGPLTQETQYF.

V usage is TRBV7-9 and J usage is TRBJ2-5, with TRBD1 matching 8 bases. CDR1 is SEHNR and CDR2 is FQNEAQ in the germline V gene (reference sequence). The length of the CDR3 is 13 residues. With 6 bases clipped from V and 4 bases from J, the junction kept 4 bases outside the gene matches. CDR3 sequence reads: CASSNTGGETQYF. DNA for the CDR3: TGTGCCAGCAGTAATACAGGGGGAGAGACCCAGTACTTC.